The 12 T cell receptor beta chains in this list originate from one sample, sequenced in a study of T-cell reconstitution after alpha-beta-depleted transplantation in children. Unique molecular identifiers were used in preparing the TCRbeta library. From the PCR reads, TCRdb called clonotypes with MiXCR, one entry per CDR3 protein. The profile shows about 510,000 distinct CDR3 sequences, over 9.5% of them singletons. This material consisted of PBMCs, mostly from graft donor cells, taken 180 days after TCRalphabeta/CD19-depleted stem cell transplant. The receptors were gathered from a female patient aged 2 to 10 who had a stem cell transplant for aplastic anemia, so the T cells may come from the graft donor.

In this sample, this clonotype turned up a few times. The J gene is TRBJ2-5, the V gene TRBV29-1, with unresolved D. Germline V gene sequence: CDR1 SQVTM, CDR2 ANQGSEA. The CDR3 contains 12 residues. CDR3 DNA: TGCACCTCTAAAGGGAACGGCGAGACCCAGTACTTC. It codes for CTSKGNGETQYF.

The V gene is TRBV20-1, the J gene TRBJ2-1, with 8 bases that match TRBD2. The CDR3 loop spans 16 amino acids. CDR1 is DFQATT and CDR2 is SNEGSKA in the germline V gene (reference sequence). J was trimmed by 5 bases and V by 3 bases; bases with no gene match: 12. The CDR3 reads CSARRSGGTRDNEQFF. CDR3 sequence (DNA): TGCAGTGCTAGGCGATCCGGGGGGACTAGGGACAATGAGCAGTTCTTC.

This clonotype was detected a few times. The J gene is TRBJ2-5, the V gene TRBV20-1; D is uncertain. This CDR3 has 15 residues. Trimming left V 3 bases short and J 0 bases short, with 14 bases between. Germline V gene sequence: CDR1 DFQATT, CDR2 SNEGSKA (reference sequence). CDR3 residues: CSARGTLSHQETQYF. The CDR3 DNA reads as TGCAGTGCTAGGGGCACATTATCCCACCAAGAGACCCAGTACTTC.

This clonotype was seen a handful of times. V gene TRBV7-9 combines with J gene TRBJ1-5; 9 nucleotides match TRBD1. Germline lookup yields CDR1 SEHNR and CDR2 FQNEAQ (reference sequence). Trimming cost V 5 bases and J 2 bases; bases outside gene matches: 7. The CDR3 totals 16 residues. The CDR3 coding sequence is TGTGCCAGCAGCACCGGGACAGGGAGCGGCAATCAGCCCCAGCATTTT. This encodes CASSTGTGSGNQPQHF.

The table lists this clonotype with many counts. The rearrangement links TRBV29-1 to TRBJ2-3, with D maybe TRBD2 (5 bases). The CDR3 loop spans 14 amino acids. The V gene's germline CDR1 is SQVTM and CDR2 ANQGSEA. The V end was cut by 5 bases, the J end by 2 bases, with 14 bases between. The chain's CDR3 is CSVPRGSDTDTQYF. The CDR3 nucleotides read TGCAGCGTTCCCCGGGGTTCTGACACAGATACGCAGTATTTT.

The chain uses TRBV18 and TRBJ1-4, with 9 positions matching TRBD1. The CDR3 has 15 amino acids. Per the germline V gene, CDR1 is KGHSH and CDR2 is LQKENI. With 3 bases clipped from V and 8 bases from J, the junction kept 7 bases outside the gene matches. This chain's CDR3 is CASSPSGTGFEKLFF. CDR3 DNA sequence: TGTGCCAGCTCACCGTCCGGGACAGGGTTCGAAAAACTGTTTTTT.

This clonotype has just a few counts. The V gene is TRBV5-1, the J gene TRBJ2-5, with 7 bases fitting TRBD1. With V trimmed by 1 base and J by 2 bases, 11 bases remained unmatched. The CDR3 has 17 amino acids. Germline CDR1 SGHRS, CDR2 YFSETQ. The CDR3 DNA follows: TGCGCCAGCAGCTTGTTTCCCACCCCGGGACAGCAAGAGACCCAGTACTTC. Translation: CASSLFPTPGQQETQYF. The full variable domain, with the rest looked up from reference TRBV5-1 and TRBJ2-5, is KAGVTQTPRYLIKTRGQQVTLSCSPISGHRSVSWYQQTPGQGLQFLFEYFSETQRNKGNFPGRFSGRQFSNSRSEMNVSTLELGDSALYLCASSLFPTPGQQETQYFGPGTRLLVL.

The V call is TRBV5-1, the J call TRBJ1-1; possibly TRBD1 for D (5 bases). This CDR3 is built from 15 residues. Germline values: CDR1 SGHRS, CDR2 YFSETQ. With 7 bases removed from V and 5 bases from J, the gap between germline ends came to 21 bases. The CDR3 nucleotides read TGCGCCAGCGGCCTATCGGGACCCCTACAGACTGAAGCTTTCTTT. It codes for CASGLSGPLQTEAFF. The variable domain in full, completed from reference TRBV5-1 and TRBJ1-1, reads KAGVTQTPRYLIKTRGQQVTLSCSPISGHRSVSWYQQTPGQGLQFLFEYFSETQRNKGNFPGRFSGRQFSNSRSEMNVSTLELGDSALYLCASGLSGPLQTEAFFGQGTRLTVV.

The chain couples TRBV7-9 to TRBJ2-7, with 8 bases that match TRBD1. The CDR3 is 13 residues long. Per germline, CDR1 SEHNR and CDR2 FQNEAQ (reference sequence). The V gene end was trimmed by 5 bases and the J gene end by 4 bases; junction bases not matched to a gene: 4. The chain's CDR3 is CASSEDRAYEQYF. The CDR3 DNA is TGTGCCAGCAGCGAGGACAGGGCTTACGAGCAGTACTTC. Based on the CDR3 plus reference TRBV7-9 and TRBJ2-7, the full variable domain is DTGVSQNPRHKITKRGQNVTFRCDPISEHNRLYWYRQTLGQGPEFLTYFQNEAQLEKSRLLSDRFSAERPKGSFSTLEIQRTEQGDSAMYLCASSEDRAYEQYFGPGTRLTVT.

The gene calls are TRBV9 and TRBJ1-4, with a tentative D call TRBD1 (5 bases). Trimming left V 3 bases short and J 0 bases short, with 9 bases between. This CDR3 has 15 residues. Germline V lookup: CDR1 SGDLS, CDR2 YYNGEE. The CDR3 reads CASSGGASTNEKLFF. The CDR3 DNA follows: TGTGCCAGCAGCGGAGGGGCATCAACTAATGAAAAACTGTTTTTT.

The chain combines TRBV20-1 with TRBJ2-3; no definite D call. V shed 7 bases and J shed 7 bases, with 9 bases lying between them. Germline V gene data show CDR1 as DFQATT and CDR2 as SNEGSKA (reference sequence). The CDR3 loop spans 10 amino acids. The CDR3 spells CSGARNTQYF. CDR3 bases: TGCAGTGGGGCCAGGAATACGCAGTATTTT.

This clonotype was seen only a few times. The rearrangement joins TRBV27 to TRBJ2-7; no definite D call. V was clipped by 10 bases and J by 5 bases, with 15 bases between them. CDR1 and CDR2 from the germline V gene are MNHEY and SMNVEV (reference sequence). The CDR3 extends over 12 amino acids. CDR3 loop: CAIRPCLHEQYV. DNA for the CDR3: TGTGCCATTCGGCCGTGTTTGCACGAGCAGTACGTC.